This TCR beta chain was recorded in a study of T-cell memory formation after mild COVID-19. Overall study: There were largely donor-specific TCR clusters. Points from the study as a whole: Memory sampled before infection contained some responding clones, suggesting cross-reactive memory joined. Of the contracting clones, CD4+ ones lay mainly in CM and EM, and CD8+ ones in EMRA.

Per the germline V gene, CDR1 is MNHEY and CDR2 is SVGAGI. Trimming stripped 2 bases from V and 1 base from J, with 6 bases between. This CDR3 is built from 13 residues. A 5'RACE reaction primed in the constant segment made cDNA libraries of TCR alpha and TCR beta, and these carried sample barcodes and UMIs. Each CDR3 protein gets one entry after TCRdb re-called the 5' RACE reads with MiXCR. This sample yields about 110,000 distinct CDR3 sequences, of which about 17% are seen a single time; more than 25% belongs to the top ten. Regarding this clonotype: Its specificity is not known.

The sequenced sample was PBMCs or a T cell subset sorted from them (not recorded which). This TCR was recovered from an adult woman who had mild COVID-19 (a few samples of this study predate the infection). Cell type and time point are not known. The rearrangement uses TRBV6-5 and TRBJ2-7; D remains ambiguous. The CDR3 is CASSYGVSYEQYF. DNA of the CDR3: TGTGCCAGCAGTTACGGGGTTTCCTACGAGCAGTACTTC.